Listed below are T cell receptor beta chains from one sample, sequenced in a study of post-analysis software for immune sequencing data. In TCRdb, the PCR reads were re-called with MiXCR into one record per CDR3 protein. Here the sample spans roughly 540,000 distinct CDR3 sequences, around a third being singletons. Material for sequencing was blood. Receptors were obtained from a girl under 18 with multiple sclerosis. CDR3s include the opening cysteine and the closing phenylalanine or tryptophan. A D gene is named only where the DNA matches it firmly. Clone sizes are given selectively: once, few, many, or a class where the clone is expanded.

NA TRBJ2-7 TRBD2 TRBV6-6 17 CASSYSTTSGGANEQYF TGTGCCAGCAGTTACTCCACCACTAGCGGGGGGGCCAATGAGCAGTACTTC
NA TRBJ2-3 TRBD2 TRBV7-9 17 CASSFPGLAGVTDTQYF TGTGCCAGCAGCTTTCCCGGACTAGCGGGGGTCACAGATACGCAGTATTTT
few TRBJ2-5 NA TRBV4-1 15 CASSQVPTGQETQYF TGCGCCAGCAGCCAAGTACCAACGGGACAAGAGACCCAGTACTTC
NA TRBJ1-1 NA TRBV9 18 CASSTRVQGGITNTEAFF TGTGCCAGCAGCACCCGGGTCCAGGGCGGAATTACGAACACTGAAGCTTTCTTT
many TRBJ2-1 TRBD2 TRBV6-2/TRBV6-3 17 CASSYSPSGGIYNEQFF TGTGCCAGCAGTTACTCTCCTAGCGGGGGGATTTACAATGAGCAGTTCTTC
NA TRBJ2-1 NA TRBV15 14 CTTSRDHVSYEQFF TGTACCACCAGCAGAGATCATGTTTCGTATGAGCAGTTCTTC
few TRBJ2-3 TRBD2 TRBV5-1 17 CASSISPPSGGPDTQYF TGCGCCAGCAGCATCAGCCCCCCTAGCGGGGGTCCAGATACGCAGTATTTT
NA TRBJ2-5 TRBD2 TRBV11-2 16 CASSLSGASGGETQYF TGTGCCAGCAGCTTATCGGGGGCTAGCGGGGGGGAGACCCAGTACTTC
NA TRBJ1-2 NA TRBV7-2 14 CASSPIEGNYGYTF TGTGCCAGCAGCCCGATAGAGGGGAACTATGGCTACACCTTC
few TRBJ2-4 NA TRBV6-1 14 CASRQTAAKNIQYF TGTGCCAGCAGGCAGACAGCGGCCAAAAACATTCAGTACTTC
many TRBJ2-5 NA TRBV4-1 15 CASSQETSRGETQYF TGCGCCAGCAGCCAAGAAACTAGCAGGGGAGAGACCCAGTACTTC
few TRBJ2-1 NA TRBV7-9 13 CASSLAYGNEQFF TGTGCCAGCAGCTTAGCCTATGGAAATGAGCAGTTCTTC
NA TRBJ2-5 TRBD1 TRBV27 16 CASSLSGQGIGETQYF TGTGCCAGCAGTTTATCGGGACAGGGGATAGGGGAGACCCAGTACTTC
NA TRBJ2-1 TRBD1 TRBV11-3 13 CASSAKGRGQQFF TGTGCCAGCAGCGCCAAAGGTAGGGGGCAACAGTTCTTC
NA TRBJ2-2 TRBD2 TRBV7-3 17 CASSATSGGLSPGELFF TGTGCCAGCAGCGCAACTAGCGGGGGGCTTTCACCCGGGGAGCTGTTTTTT
once TRBJ1-5 TRBD1 TRBV12-3/TRBV12-4 14 CASSWDRVGQPQHF TGTGCCAGCAGCTGGGACAGGGTGGGCCAGCCCCAGCATTTT
many TRBJ1-2 NA TRBV6-1 15 CASILDGGTNYGYTF TGTGCCAGCATCTTAGATGGGGGTACTAACTATGGCTACACCTTC
NA TRBJ2-2 TRBD2 TRBV20-1 17 CSARPPGLAGITGELFF TGCAGTGCTAGACCTCCGGGACTAGCGGGCATCACCGGGGAGCTGTTTTTT
once TRBJ2-7 NA TRBV28 13 CASSSSPTYEQYF TGTGCCAGCAGTTCCTCCCCAACCTACGAGCAGTACTTC
few TRBJ2-4 NA TRBV6-1 10 CASSQGIQYF TGTGCCAGCAGTCAAGGGATTCAGTACTTC
few TRBJ2-1 NA TRBV6-1 16 CASSEYRVNAYNEQFF TGTGCCAGCAGTGAGTACAGGGTCAACGCCTACAATGAGCAGTTCTTC
few TRBJ1-1 NA TRBV6-5 14 CASSPGYGRTEAFF TGTGCCAGCAGCCCAGGATACGGTCGCACTGAAGCTTTCTTT
few TRBJ2-1 NA TRBV12-3/TRBV12-4 17 CASSSWPTWTTYNEQFF TGTGCCAGCAGTTCCTGGCCGACTTGGACAACCTACAATGAGCAGTTCTTC
few TRBJ2-5 TRBD1 TRBV4-1 14 CASSSQGAGETQYF TGCGCCAGCAGCTCTCAGGGGGCTGGGGAGACCCAGTACTTC
NA TRBJ2-7 NA TRBV27 16 CASSAFSSGNSYEQYF TGTGCCAGCAGTGCTTTTAGTAGCGGAAACTCCTACGAGCAGTACTTC
few TRBJ2-7 TRBD2 TRBV15 15 CASQDLAGGSYEQYF TGTGCCTCCCAAGATTTAGCGGGGGGGTCCTACGAGCAGTACTTC
NA TRBJ1-1 NA TRBV5-1 14 CASSLGPSGTEAFF TGCGCCAGCAGCTTGGGCCCGTCAGGGACTGAAGCTTTCTTT
NA TRBJ2-7 NA TRBV24-1 13 CATSDLIVDEQYF TGTGCCACCAGTGATTTGATCGTCGACGAGCAGTACTTC
few TRBJ2-3 NA TRBV7-9 11 CAGLGADTQYF TGTGCCGGACTGGGCGCAGATACGCAGTATTTT